Shown below are 25 T cell receptor beta chains from a single sample sequenced in a study of CD8+CD57+ T cells in acquired aplastic anemia (dated by TCRdb to the late 2010s). The sequencing machine was an Illumina HiSeq 2000. Genomic DNA served as template for TCR beta VDJ combination and CDR3 sequence profiling. Starting from the raw public reads, TCRdb applied fastp trimming at Q25, assembled clones with MiXCR and retained in-frame beta chains. Rows matching on CDR3 protein sequence are summarized as one entry with the most common DNA and genes. This sample has roughly 500,000 distinct CDR3 sequences in its table, and roughly 34% of those were observed once. The ten largest make up approximately 0.82% of the sample. Flow cytometry had shown CD8+CD57+ cell expansion in the patients selected for sequencing. The sample taken for sequencing was sorted CD4+, CD8+, or CD8+CD57+ T cells (not recorded which) from PBMCs. These receptors came from a human donor with aplastic anemia.

The chain is built from TRBV3-1 and TRBJ2-7; weak D call: TRBD2 (5 bases). Germline values: CDR1 LGHDT, CDR2 YNNKEL (reference sequence). V shed 5 bases and J shed 0 bases, with 11 bases lying between them. The CDR3 sequence is 14 residues long. For the CDR3, the DNA is TGTGCCAGCAGCTTGAGGACTGCCTCCTACGAGCAGTACTTC. This translates into CASSLRTASYEQYF.

The chain recombines TRBV20-1 with TRBJ2-2; 9 bases align to TRBD2. This CDR3 is 15 amino acids long. V lost 0 bases, J lost 9 bases, and 8 bases stayed unmatched. The germline V gene encodes CDR1 DFQATT and CDR2 SNEGSKA (reference sequence). Written as DNA, the CDR3 is TGCAGTGCTAGAGATCTAGCGGGACCTGTCAGGGAGCTGTTTTTT. Its protein is CSARDLAGPVRELFF.

This clonotype was found many times. The chain recombines TRBV19 with TRBJ1-2; 9 bases align to TRBD1. The CDR3 runs to 14 residues. Germline CDR1 and CDR2: LNHDA and SQIVND (reference sequence). The V segment lost 9 bases and the J segment 10 bases; nucleotides outside the gene matches: 15. CDR3 in amino acids: CASSRARDREYYTF. DNA for the CDR3: TGTGCCAGCAGTCGTGCCCGGGACAGGGAATACTACACCTTC.

The chain recombines TRBV24-1 with TRBJ2-5, with D possibly being TRBD1 (6 bases). Trimming removed 5 bases from V and 5 bases from J, with 20 bases in between. This CDR3 region has 16 residues. CDR1 and CDR2 (germline): KGHDR, SFDVKD. The DNA for the CDR3 is TGTGCCACCAGTGTCTCTGGGGGCACCGGGGAGGAGACCCAGTACTTC. It encodes CATSVSGGTGEETQYF.

This chain joins TRBV11-1 and TRBJ1-1, with D unclear. V was shortened by 1 base and J by 4 bases, with 16 bases between the two germline ends. CDR1 is SGHAT and CDR2 is FQDESV in the germline V gene (reference sequence). This CDR3 is built from 16 residues. CDR3 in DNA: TGTGCCAGCAGCTTAGTAGTTCTGCTGAAGATCACTGAAGCTTTCTTT. This gives the protein CASSLVVLLKITEAFF.

The chain links TRBV29-1 to TRBJ1-2, with a weak D call TRBD1 (5 bases). Trimming took off 4 bases at V and 5 bases at J, with 8 bases between the two ends. The germline CDR1 and CDR2 sequences are SQVTM and ANQGSEA. This CDR3 contains 11 residues. CDR3 DNA sequence: TGCAGCGTTGTTGGGGCGTATGGCTACACCTTC. Encoded protein: CSVVGAYGYTF.

V is TRBV11-1 and J is TRBJ2-1; 10 positions match TRBD2. This CDR3 is built from 14 residues. V shed 5 bases and J 6 bases; nucleotides not matched to a gene: 4. The germline CDR1 and CDR2 sequences are SGHAT and FQDESV (reference sequence). This chain's CDR3 is CASSRTSGTNEQFF. The DNA of the CDR3 is TGTGCCAGCAGCCGGACTAGCGGCACCAATGAGCAGTTCTTC.

This clonotype was counted ten times or more. The chain employs TRBV13 and TRBJ1-2; D not certain. Trimming removed 3 bases at V and 6 bases at J, with 11 bases between. CDR1 PRHDT and CDR2 FYEKMQ come from the germline V gene (reference sequence). There are 13 residues in the CDR3. CDR3 in amino acids: CASSFEAAHGYTF. Here the CDR3 DNA reads TGTGCCAGCAGCTTCGAGGCGGCCCATGGCTACACCTTC.

V usage is TRBV20-1 and J usage is TRBJ1-1, with unresolved D. Germline V lookup: CDR1 DFQATT, CDR2 SNEGSKA (reference sequence). The CDR3 runs to 13 residues. Trimming shortened V by 6 bases and J by 3 bases, and 14 bases separated the two germline ends. This chain's CDR3 is CSASPGFDTEAFF. CDR3 bases: TGCAGTGCCTCCCCGGGGTTCGACACTGAAGCTTTCTTT.

This clonotype was recorded at least ten times. The chain links TRBV19 to TRBJ2-7, with 9 bases fitting TRBD1. J lost 5 bases, V lost 9 bases, and 11 bases had no gene match. Germline CDR1 is LNHDA and CDR2 is SQIVND (reference sequence). This CDR3 has 14 residues. CDR3 DNA: TGTGCCAGCCGGGGGACAGGGCTGTTGAACGAGCAGTACTTC. Amino acid sequence: CASRGTGLLNEQYF.

On this clonotype: One base away lies a much larger clone, so this may be a sequencing read error. The gene calls are TRBV19 and TRBJ1-5; weak D call: TRBD1 (5 bases). Germline V gene lookup returns CDR1 LNHDA and CDR2 SQIVND (reference sequence). The CDR3 length is 15 residues. With 4 bases removed from V and 2 bases from J, the gap between germline ends came to 12 bases. Here the CDR3 reads CASSRALGGNQPQHF. The CDR3 bases are TGTGCCAGTAGTAGGGCTTTGGGGGGCAATCAGCCCCAGCATTTT.

This clonotype was counted many times. J is TRBJ1-6 and V is TRBV20-1, with a possible D match to TRBD1 (6 bases). This CDR3 region has 14 residues. Germline values: CDR1 DFQATT, CDR2 SNEGSKA (reference sequence). The germline V and J ends were trimmed by 4 bases and 5 bases, with 12 bases remaining between them. The CDR3 DNA is TGCAGTGCTACGACAGGCAAGAATAATTCACCCCTCCACTTT. As protein: CSATTGKNNSPLHF.

This clonotype was detected only a few times. The chain links TRBV6-1 to TRBJ1-5, with D perhaps TRBD1 (6 bases). V lost 6 bases to trimming and J lost 2 bases, with 14 bases between them. The CDR3 loop spans 15 amino acids. Germline V gives CDR1 MNHNS, CDR2 SASEGT. The DNA for the CDR3 is TGTGCCAGCAGCCCCGACAGGAGGGGCAATCAGCCCCAGCATTTT. Its protein product is CASSPDRRGNQPQHF.

This clonotype appeared a few times. The germline gene is not matched at one end of the junction; a read error may be the cause. The V call is TRBV4-1, the J call TRBJ1-2, with TRBD1 as a possible D gene (5 bases). The CDR3 extends over 17 amino acids. The germline CDR1 and CDR2 sequences are MGHRA and YSYEKL. Here the CDR3 reads CASSPRGSRVGDYGYTF. The CDR3 DNA is TGCGCCAGCAGCCCCCGGGGCTCACGGGTTGGCGACTACGGCTACACCTTC.

This clonotype was observed a handful of times. The V call is TRBV10-3, the J call TRBJ1-1, with a weak D call TRBD1 (6 bases). Deletions cut 10 bases from V and 2 bases from J, with 11 bases between. CDR1 and CDR2 (germline): ENHRY, SYGVKD. The CDR3 has 12 amino acids. CDR3 sequence: CATRTANTEAFF. CDR3 bases: TGTGCCACCAGGACAGCCAACACTGAAGCTTTCTTT.

For this clonotype: The junction shows a germline mismatch at one end, possibly a read error. The chain's CDR3 is CASSFEGGSWYGQYF. CDR3 nucleotide sequence: TGCGCCAGCAGCTTTGAAGGCGGGAGTTGGTACGGGCAGTACTTC. The chain combines TRBV5-1 with TRBJ2-7; 7 positions agree with TRBD2. This CDR3 spans 15 amino acids. CDR1 is SGHRS, CDR2 YFSETQ, per germline.

The chain employs TRBV30 and TRBJ2-4; perhaps TRBD1 as D (6 bases). CDR3 length: 11 amino acids. Germline CDR1 GTSNPN, CDR2 SVGIG (reference sequence). V lost 8 bases and J 6 bases, leaving 11 bases between the germline ends. CDR3 protein: CAGVQGNIQYF. DNA of the CDR3: TGTGCCGGTGTACAGGGAAACATTCAGTACTTC.

The chain has TRBV20-1 and TRBJ2-3; possibly TRBD1 for D (5 bases). Trimming shortened V by 3 bases and J by 5 bases, and 12 bases separated the two germline ends. Germline V lookup: CDR1 DFQATT, CDR2 SNEGSKA (reference sequence). The CDR3 is made up of 13 amino acids. DNA of the CDR3: TGCAGTGCTAGGTCCAGGGTGGGAGATACGCAGTATTTT. It specifies CSARSRVGDTQYF.

The chain couples TRBV20-1 to TRBJ1-2; D uncertain. CDR1 DFQATT and CDR2 SNEGSKA come from the germline V gene (reference sequence). V was shortened by 8 bases and J by 6 bases, with 13 bases between the two germline ends. This CDR3 comprises 11 residues. The CDR3, as DNA: TGCAGTTTATCATTCACTCATGGCTACACCTTC. This sequence encodes CSLSFTHGYTF.

V gene TRBV2 combines with J gene TRBJ1-2; unclear D gene. Germline CDR1 and CDR2: SNHLY and FYNNEI. The CDR3 has 12 residues. V lost 8 bases, J lost 4 bases, and 11 bases lay in between. CDR3 amino acids: CASGEGSYGYTF. In DNA form, the CDR3 reads TGTGCCAGCGGAGAGGGTTCCTATGGCTACACCTTC. Full variable domain (rest looked up from reference TRBV2 and TRBJ1-2): EPEVTQTPSHQVTQMGQEVILRCVPISNHLYFYWYRQILGQKVEFLVSFYNNEISEKSEIFDDQFSVERPDGSNFTLKIRSTKLEDSAMYFCASGEGSYGYTFGSGTRLTVV.

This clonotype came up many times. The genes are TRBV19 and TRBJ2-3; TRBD1 matches 10 bases. Trimming cost V 4 bases and J 6 bases; bases outside gene matches: 7. Germline V gene data show CDR1 as LNHDA and CDR2 as SQIVND (reference sequence). CDR3 length: 15 amino acids. CDR3 coding DNA: TGTGCCAGTAGTACAAGGACAGGGGGGGAGGATACGCAGTATTTT. This codes for CASSTRTGGEDTQYF. Using reference TRBV19 and TRBJ2-3 for the parts outside the CDR3, the full variable domain is DGGITQSPKYLFRKEGQNVTLSCEQNLNHDAMYWYRQDPGQGLRLIYYSQIVNDFQKGDIAEGYSVSREKKESFPLTVTSAQKNPTAFYLCASSTRTGGEDTQYFGPGTRLTVL.

This chain joins TRBV7-2 and TRBJ2-1; 9 nucleotides line up with TRBD2. Germline CDR1 reads SGHTA; CDR2 reads FQGNSA. After removal of 0 bases from V and 11 bases from J, the junction contained 2 bases not matched to a gene. This CDR3 is 13 amino acids long. This CDR3 is CASSLALAGQQFF. The CDR3 DNA reads TGTGCCAGCAGCTTAGCGCTAGCGGGGCAGCAGTTCTTC.

The rearrangement uses TRBV7-9 and TRBJ1-2; no clear D gene. V was pared by 6 bases and J by 8 bases, with 16 bases between. Germline CDR1 reads SEHNR; CDR2 reads FQNEAQ (reference sequence). CDR3 length: 13 amino acids. The CDR3 spells CASSLRIPLGYTF. CDR3 coding DNA: TGTGCCAGCAGTCTCCGGATCCCGCTGGGCTACACCTTC. Variable domain in full (rest from reference TRBV7-9 and TRBJ1-2): DTGVSQNPRHKITKRGQNVTFRCDPISEHNRLYWYRQTLGQGPEFLTYFQNEAQLEKSRLLSDRFSAERPKGSFSTLEIQRTEQGDSAMYLCASSLRIPLGYTFGSGTRLTVV.

Notes on this clonotype: The junction departs from germline at one end; a sequencing error may be responsible. The chain links TRBV25-1 to TRBJ1-1; D is uncertain. The CDR3 sequence is 13 residues long. Germline assignment: CDR1 MGHDK and CDR2 SYGVNS. CDR3 in amino acids: CASRFRANTEALF. CDR3 DNA: TGTGCCAGCAGGTTTAGAGCGAACACTGAAGCTCTCTTT.

As to this clonotype: Germline is not matched at one junction end, which may reflect a read error. This chain links TRBV2 with TRBJ1-5, with D uncertain. The CDR3 consists of 12 residues. The germline CDR1 and CDR2 sequences are SNHLY and FYNNEI. CDR3 DNA: TGTGCCAGCAGACAGAGCAATCAGGCCCAGCATTTT. As protein: CASRQSNQAQHF.